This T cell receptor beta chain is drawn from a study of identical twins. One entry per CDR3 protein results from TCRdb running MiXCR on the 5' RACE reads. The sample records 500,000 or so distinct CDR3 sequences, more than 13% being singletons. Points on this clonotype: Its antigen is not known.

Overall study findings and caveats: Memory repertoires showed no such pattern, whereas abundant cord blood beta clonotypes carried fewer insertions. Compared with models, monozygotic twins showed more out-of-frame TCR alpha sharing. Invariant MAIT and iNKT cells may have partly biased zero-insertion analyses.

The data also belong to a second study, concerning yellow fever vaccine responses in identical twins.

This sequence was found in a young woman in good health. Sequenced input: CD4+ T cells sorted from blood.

The CDR3: CASSSPAAGSTDTQYF. DNA of the CDR3: TGCGCCAGCAGCTCCCCCGCGGCGGGAAGCACAGATACGCAGTATTTT. V gene TRBV5-1 combines with J gene TRBJ2-3; perhaps TRBD2 as D (6 bases). Germline V gene lookup returns CDR1 SGHRS and CDR2 YFSETQ. CDR3 length equals 16 residues. The V end was cut by 3 bases, the J end by 0 bases, with 14 bases between.